These 9 T cell receptor beta chains were all obtained from the same sample, sequenced in a study of blood T cell repertoires in COVID-19. Produced via immunoSEQ multiplex PCR; TCRdb's table is partial and in-frame only. Seen here are a few hundred thousand clones, about 89% observed once, and the top ten hold around 10%. Sequencing was performed on peripheral blood. The receptor set was obtained from a man in his forties who had recovered from COVID-19.

The chain uses TRBV5-1 and TRBJ2-7; a weak D match, TRBD1 (5 bases). Germline CDR1 is SGHRS and CDR2 is YFSETQ. The CDR3 loop spans 17 amino acids. With 1 base removed from V and 5 bases from J, the gap between germline ends came to 22 bases. The CDR3 DNA follows: TGCGCCAGCAGCTTGTTTAATCCGGTTGCAGGGTCGAACGAGCAGTACTTC. Protein: CASSLFNPVAGSNEQYF.

V and J are TRBV2 and TRBJ2-5; 11 bases map to TRBD1. The CDR3 runs to 15 residues. V gave up 6 bases and J gave up 4 bases; unmatched junction bases: 7. The V gene's germline CDR1 is SNHLY and CDR2 FYNNEI. CDR3 in amino acids: CASRLQGQGGETQYF. The CDR3 coding sequence is TGTGCCAGCAGGCTACAGGGACAGGGGGGAGAGACCCAGTACTTC.

This clone occurred a few times. Here the CDR3 reads CASSPGQGPNQPQHF. In nucleotides, the CDR3 is TGTGCCAGCAGCCCCGGACAGGGCCCCAATCAGCCCCAGCATTTT. V usage is TRBV11-2 and J usage is TRBJ1-5, with TRBD1 matching 8 bases. The germline gives CDR1 SGHAT, CDR2 FQNNGV. V shed 5 bases and J 3 bases; nucleotides not matched to a gene: 6. The CDR3 length is 15 residues.

This rearrangement joins TRBV7-9 to TRBJ2-1, with 9 nucleotides matching TRBD1. Germline V gives CDR1 SEHNR, CDR2 FQNEAQ (reference sequence). This CDR3 spans 16 amino acids. Trimming cost V 6 bases and J 8 bases; bases outside gene matches: 14. CDR3: CASSFTGGTVIYEQFF. Here the CDR3 DNA reads TGTGCCAGCAGTTTTACAGGGGGCACTGTAATCTATGAGCAGTTCTTC.

This chain links TRBV11-2 with TRBJ2-1; D gene uncertain. V was trimmed by 4 bases and J by 8 bases, leaving 15 bases between them. Per germline, CDR1 SGHAT and CDR2 FQNNGV. The CDR3 spans 14 residues. CDR3 DNA sequence: TGTGCCAGCAGCTCCGAGCTCGGGTCCGATGAGCAGTTCTTC. Its protein product is CASSSELGSDEQFF.

The rearrangement joins TRBV2 to TRBJ2-2, with a tentative D call TRBD2 (6 bases). CDR1 is SNHLY and CDR2 is FYNNEI in the germline V gene. Trimming pared 7 bases from V and 4 bases from J, leaving 10 bases between. The CDR3 is 13 residues long. The CDR3 DNA reads as TGTGCCAGCACCTTACTAGCCACCGGGGAGCTGTTTTTT. It specifies CASTLLATGELFF.

In this sample, this clone turned up once. This chain connects TRBV21-1 to TRBJ2-7; the table's D call of TRBD1 was not tested on the DNA. TRBV21-1 constitutes a pseudogene. The CDR3 spans 15 residues. This CDR3 reads CASSKVGDSSYEQYF. CDR3 bases: TGTGCCAGCAGCAAAGTCGGGGACAGCTCATACGAGCAGTACTTC.

CDR3 loop: CASSWTSGSGAYNEQFF. CDR3 bases: TGCGCCAGCAGTTGGACTAGCGGGAGCGGCGCCTACAATGAGCAGTTCTTC. The V and J genes are TRBV5-1 and TRBJ2-1, with 13 positions matching TRBD2. The CDR3 runs to 17 residues. J gave up 2 bases and V 5 bases, and 7 bases lay outside the gene matches. CDR1 is SGHRS and CDR2 is YFSETQ in the germline V gene.

The chain has TRBV9 and TRBJ2-5; 7 bases fit TRBD1. CDR1 and CDR2 from the germline V gene are SGDLS and YYNGEE. The CDR3 runs 15 residues. V was clipped by 0 bases and J by 2 bases; unmatched bases: 4. CDR3: CASSVEGAFQETQYF. Written as DNA, the CDR3 is TGTGCCAGCAGCGTAGAGGGGGCATTTCAAGAGACCCAGTACTTC.